The rows below give T cell receptor beta chains drawn from one sample of a study of blood T cell repertoires in COVID-19. TCRdb's copy holds only in-frame clones and misses some; the assay was immunoSEQ multiplex PCR. Here the sample spans over 150,000 clones, about three quarters being singletons. Source material: peripheral blood. The receptors stem from a man aged 55-75 years with acute or convalescent COVID-19. Each CDR3 is given with its conserved first and last residue. The order of the fields is clone size, D gene, V gene, J gene, CDR3 protein, CDR3 DNA. A D gene is named only where the DNA matches it firmly. The listing skips clone size in some rows; elsewhere it reads once, few, many or a size class.

abundance: NA
d_gene: TRBD2
v_gene: TRBV28
j_gene: TRBJ2-3
CDR3aa: CASSLYLSSGGGSTDTQYF
CDR3nt: TGTGCCAGCAGTTTATACTTGTCTAGCGGGGGGGGGAGCACAGATACGCAGTATTTT

abundance: NA
d_gene: TRBD1
v_gene: TRBV5-1
j_gene: TRBJ2-5
CDR3aa: CASSFTGGRETQYF
CDR3nt: TGCGCCAGCAGCTTCACAGGGGGCAGGGAGACCCAGTACTTC

abundance: few
d_gene: NA
v_gene: TRBV27
j_gene: TRBJ1-6
CDR3aa: CASRAGADHSPLHF
CDR3nt: TGTGCCAGCAGGGCAGGGGCCGATCATTCACCCCTCCACTTT

abundance: NA
d_gene: NA
v_gene: TRBV7-2
j_gene: TRBJ1-1
CDR3aa: CASSREMGTEAFF
CDR3nt: TGTGCCAGCAGCCGGGAAATGGGCACTGAAGCTTTCTTT

abundance: NA
d_gene: TRBD1
v_gene: TRBV2
j_gene: TRBJ1-2
CDR3aa: CASSDRNYGYTF
CDR3nt: TGTGCCAGCTCGGACAGGAACTATGGCTACACCTTC

abundance: once
d_gene: NA
v_gene: TRBV3-1/TRBV3-2
j_gene: TRBJ2-7
CDR3aa: CASSQQGSYEQYF
CDR3nt: TGTGCCAGCAGCCAACAGGGCTCCTACGAGCAGTACTTC

abundance: NA
d_gene: TRBD1
v_gene: TRBV6-5
j_gene: TRBJ2-7
CDR3aa: CASSLRDRGLYEQYF
CDR3nt: TGTGCCAGCAGTCTCCGGGACAGGGGACTCTACGAGCAGTACTTC

abundance: NA
d_gene: NA
v_gene: TRBV18
j_gene: TRBJ1-4
CDR3aa: CASSPLRAREGEKLFF
CDR3nt: TGTGCCAGCTCACCACTCCGGGCCCGGGAAGGGGAAAAACTGTTTTTT

abundance: NA
d_gene: TRBD1
v_gene: TRBV19
j_gene: TRBJ2-5
CDR3aa: CASSMDHRGPSETQYF
CDR3nt: TGTGCCAGTAGTATGGATCACAGGGGGCCTTCAGAGACCCAGTACTTC

abundance: NA
d_gene: NA
v_gene: TRBV24-1
j_gene: TRBJ2-1
CDR3aa: CATSGQGGEQFF
CDR3nt: TGTGCCACCAGTGGGCAGGGGGGTGAGCAGTTCTTC

abundance: NA
d_gene: TRBD1
v_gene: TRBV5-1
j_gene: TRBJ1-3
CDR3aa: CASSFGDRGAGNTIYF
CDR3nt: TGCGCCAGCAGCTTTGGGGACAGGGGAGCCGGAAACACCATATATTTT

abundance: once
d_gene: NA
v_gene: TRBV7-2
j_gene: TRBJ1-1
CDR3aa: CASSIRQVSEAFF
CDR3nt: TGTGCCAGCAGCATTAGACAGGTATCTGAAGCTTTCTTT

abundance: once
d_gene: TRBD1
v_gene: TRBV3-1/TRBV3-2
j_gene: TRBJ1-2
CDR3aa: CASSPTSGQGGGYTF
CDR3nt: TGTGCCAGCAGCCCAACTTCGGGACAGGGTGGCGGCTACACCTTC

abundance: NA
d_gene: NA
v_gene: TRBV5-1
j_gene: TRBJ1-2
CDR3aa: CASRDTSSQGYTF
CDR3nt: TGCGCCAGCAGGGACACCAGCTCGCAAGGCTACACCTTC

abundance: NA
d_gene: NA
v_gene: TRBV5-1
j_gene: TRBJ1-1
CDR3aa: CASSPGREGSYSTNTEAFF
CDR3nt: TGCGCCAGCAGCCCGGGGCGGGAGGGGAGTTACAGTACGAACACTGAAGCTTTCTTT

abundance: once
d_gene: NA
v_gene: TRBV2
j_gene: TRBJ2-1
CDR3aa: CASRVQGYNEQFF
CDR3nt: TGTGCCAGCAGGGTGCAGGGCTACAATGAGCAGTTCTTC

abundance: few
d_gene: TRBD1
v_gene: TRBV12-3/TRBV12-4
j_gene: TRBJ1-5
CDR3aa: CASSLGQGQPQHF
CDR3nt: TGTGCCAGCAGTTTGGGACAGGGCCAGCCCCAGCATTTT

abundance: NA
d_gene: TRBD2
v_gene: TRBV5-1
j_gene: TRBJ2-5
CDR3aa: CASSLAGGEYQETQYF
CDR3nt: TGCGCCAGCAGCTTGGCTGGGGGGGAGTACCAAGAGACCCAGTACTTC

abundance: NA
d_gene: TRBD1
v_gene: TRBV19
j_gene: TRBJ1-1
CDR3aa: CASSNRQGAAEAFF
CDR3nt: TGTGCCAGTAGCAACCGACAGGGGGCGGCTGAAGCTTTCTTT

abundance: NA
d_gene: NA
v_gene: TRBV5-5
j_gene: TRBJ2-1
CDR3aa: CASSLTARGEQFF
CDR3nt: TGTGCCAGCAGCTTAACGGCGAGAGGTGAGCAGTTCTTC

abundance: NA
d_gene: TRBD1
v_gene: TRBV19
j_gene: TRBJ1-2
CDR3aa: CASSIDQGAHGYTF
CDR3nt: TGTGCCAGTAGTATAGATCAGGGGGCCCATGGCTACACCTTC

abundance: NA
d_gene: NA
v_gene: TRBV11-3
j_gene: TRBJ2-3
CDR3aa: CASSGYGGSDTDTQYF
CDR3nt: TGTGCCAGCAGCGGCTACGGGGGTTCGGACACAGATACGCAGTATTTT

abundance: NA
d_gene: TRBD2
v_gene: TRBV3-1/TRBV3-2
j_gene: TRBJ2-3
CDR3aa: CASSLEASGDTQYF
CDR3nt: TGTGCCAGCAGCCTAGAGGCTAGCGGTGATACGCAGTATTTT

abundance: once
d_gene: NA
v_gene: TRBV6-6
j_gene: TRBJ1-2
CDR3aa: CASSLPTDSYGYTF
CDR3nt: TGTGCCAGCAGTCTCCCGACAGATTCTTATGGCTACACCTTC

abundance: once
d_gene: TRBD2
v_gene: TRBV11-3
j_gene: TRBJ2-5
CDR3aa: CASSRDYTGTQYF
CDR3nt: TGTGCCAGCAGCCGGGACTATACGGGGACCCAGTACTTC

abundance: NA
d_gene: TRBD1
v_gene: TRBV4-1
j_gene: TRBJ2-1
CDR3aa: CASSLGQGRFDNEQFF
CDR3nt: TGCGCCAGCAGCCTGGGACAGGGGCGGTTCGACAATGAGCAGTTCTTC

abundance: few
d_gene: TRBD1
v_gene: TRBV19
j_gene: TRBJ1-2
CDR3aa: CAIIRDRGFYGYTF
CDR3nt: TGTGCCATTATCCGGGACAGGGGGTTTTATGGCTACACCTTC

abundance: NA
d_gene: TRBD1
v_gene: TRBV7-2
j_gene: TRBJ1-1
CDR3aa: CASSLASTNRGSEAFF
CDR3nt: TGTGCCAGCAGCTTAGCGTCAACGAACAGGGGCTCTGAAGCTTTCTTT

abundance: NA
d_gene: TRBD1
v_gene: TRBV14
j_gene: TRBJ1-2
CDR3aa: CASSQDRQGNGYGYTF
CDR3nt: TGTGCCAGCAGCCAAGATCGACAGGGTAACGGTTATGGCTACACCTTC

abundance: NA
d_gene: TRBD1
v_gene: TRBV19
j_gene: TRBJ1-5
CDR3aa: CASSNERQGYSNQPQHF
CDR3nt: TGTGCCAGTAGTAACGAAAGACAGGGATATAGCAATCAGCCCCAGCATTTT

abundance: NA
d_gene: TRBD1
v_gene: TRBV15
j_gene: TRBJ1-5
CDR3aa: CATSRDQTGARQPQHF
CDR3nt: TGTGCCACCAGCAGAGATCAGACAGGGGCCCGACAGCCCCAGCATTTT

abundance: NA
d_gene: TRBD1
v_gene: TRBV5-1
j_gene: TRBJ2-1
CDR3aa: CASREGQGQHNEQFF
CDR3nt: TGCGCCAGCAGGGAAGGACAGGGTCAGCACAATGAGCAGTTCTTC

abundance: NA
d_gene: TRBD2
v_gene: TRBV9
j_gene: TRBJ2-3
CDR3aa: CASTLKPGGGDTQYF
CDR3nt: TGTGCCAGCACCCTAAAACCGGGGGGGGGTGATACGCAGTATTTT